This TCR beta chain was captured by sequencing in a study of cytomegalovirus exposure and HLA in healthy donors. Primers included in the PCR were 60 Vbeta and 13 Jbeta primers. Some clones are missing from TCRdb's copy, which holds only in-frame ones; the method was immunoSEQ multiplex PCR. The sample includes around 65,000 clones, roughly 87% of them seen just once. This clonotype was sampled from a female donor in good health and CMV-seronegative. Material: PBMCs.

CDR3 sequence (DNA): TGTGCCATCAGTGAGTCAGGGAAGGGGATCGCGAACACTGAAGCTTTCTTT. This sequence encodes CAISESGKGIANTEAFF. The chain has TRBV10-3 and TRBJ1-1, with a tentative D call TRBD1 (5 bases). CDR1 ENHRY and CDR2 SYGVKD come from the germline V gene. The V end was cut by 0 bases, the J end by 1 base, with 15 bases between. This CDR3 is 17 amino acids long.